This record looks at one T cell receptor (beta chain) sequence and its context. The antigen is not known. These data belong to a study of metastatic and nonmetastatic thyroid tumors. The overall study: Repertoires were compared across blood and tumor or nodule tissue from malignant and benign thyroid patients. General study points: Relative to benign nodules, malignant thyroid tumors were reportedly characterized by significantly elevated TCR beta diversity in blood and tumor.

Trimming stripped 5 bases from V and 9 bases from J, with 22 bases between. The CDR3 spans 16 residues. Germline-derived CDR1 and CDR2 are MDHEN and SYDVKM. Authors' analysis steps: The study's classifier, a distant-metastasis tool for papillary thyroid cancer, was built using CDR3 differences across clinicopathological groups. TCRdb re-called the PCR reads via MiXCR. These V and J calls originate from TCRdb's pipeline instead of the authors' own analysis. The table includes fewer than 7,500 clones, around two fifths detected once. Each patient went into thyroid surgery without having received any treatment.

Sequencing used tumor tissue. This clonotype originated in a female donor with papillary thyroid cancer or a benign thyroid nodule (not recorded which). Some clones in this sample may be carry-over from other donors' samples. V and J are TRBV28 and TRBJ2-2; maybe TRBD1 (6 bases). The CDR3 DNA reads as TGTGCCAGCAGTAGCCGGGTCAGGGGTAGGAGCTGGGAGCTGTTTTTT. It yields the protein CASSSRVRGRSWELFF. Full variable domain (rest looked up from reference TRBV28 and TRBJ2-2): DVKVTQSSRYLVKRTGEKVFLECVQDMDHENMFWYRQDPGLGLRLIYFSYDVKMKEKGDIPEGYSVSREKKERFSLILESASTNQTSMYLCASSSRVRGRSWELFFGEGSRLTVL.